This T cell receptor beta chain came from a study of T-cell memory formation after mild COVID-19. The V and J ends lost 6 bases and 4 bases respectively, with 10 bases between them. The CDR3 runs to 12 residues. TCRdb redid the calling of the 5' RACE reads with MiXCR, one entry per CDR3 protein. The top ten hold 13% to 15% of the sample, which has about 140,000 distinct CDR3 sequences, around 15% seen once. This rearrangement joins TRBV12-3 or TRBV12-4 to TRBJ2-7, with D hard to call. Sequenced: PBMCs or a T cell subset sorted from them (not recorded which). The origin of this receptor is an adult woman who had mild COVID-19 (a few samples of this study predate the infection). Cell type and time point are not known. CDR3 loop: CASSMTRYEQYF. CDR3 nucleotide sequence: TGTGCCAGCAGCATGACCCGATACGAGCAGTACTTC.